This T cell receptor (beta chain) is from a study of blood T cell repertoires in COVID-19. On the study more broadly: The study drew acute and convalescent COVID-19 samples from the United States, Italy and Spain. From T cells, B-cell-depleted T cells, or PBMCs came the material, which was cDNA or gDNA.

CDR3 length: 15 amino acids. V lost 5 bases and J lost 2, with 10 bases in between. CDR1 and CDR2 from the germline V gene are MGHRA and YSYEKL. Authors' processing steps: Reference gene primer amplification gave nucleated cell count estimates. Profiled with immunoSEQ multiplex PCR; TCRdb holds only in-frame clones, not every one. V, J and clone size derive from that table, while D and trimming were established from the DNA sequence. This sample has about 100,000 clones; around four fifths occur once, and the top ten carry more than 3.5%. What was sequenced was peripheral blood. The TCR originated in a woman in her seventies with acute or convalescent COVID-19. This chain uses TRBV4-1 with TRBJ2-6, with TRBD1 as a possible D gene (5 bases). CDR3 sequence reads: CASSYQGTGANVLTF. The CDR3 DNA reads as TGCGCCAGCAGCTACCAGGGCACTGGGGCCAACGTCCTGACTTTC.